This entry describes one TCR beta chain. This record comes from a study of glioma-infiltrating T cells. Amplification of TCR alpha and beta CDR3 regions from RNA used iRepertoire nested multiplex PCR. Input was roughly 85-450 ng of tissue mRNA or PBMC total RNA. TCRdb reprocessed the multiplex PCR reads with MiXCR, giving one entry per CDR3 protein. The repertoire includes 160,000 or so distinct CDR3 sequences, roughly two fifths of them detected once, and roughly 5.5% sits in the top ten. V shed 5 bases and J 9 bases; nucleotides not matched to a gene: 9. This CDR3 is 15 amino acids long. The germline gives CDR1 MDHEN, CDR2 SYDVKM.

The source of this sequence is a human donor with low-grade glioma or glioblastoma, undergoing nonglioma brain surgery, or in good health (not recorded which). V usage is TRBV28 and J usage is TRBJ2-1; TRBD2 matches 11 bases. Sample: glioma tissue, nonneoplastic brain tissue, or PBMCs (not recorded which). Here the CDR3 DNA reads TGTGCCAGCAGTACCCAACTAGCGGGAGCTCCTGAGCAGTTCTTC. This codes for CASSTQLAGAPEQFF.